These 6 T cell receptor beta chains share one sample of origin, sequenced in a study of T cell repertoires in ileal Crohn's disease. Regarding time point: proximal margin of the surgical specimen (macroscopically non-inflamed). The repertoire was sequenced with immunoSEQ multiplex PCR; TCRdb's copy has only in-frame clones and lacks some. This table has about 7,200 clones, roughly 74% appearing once. The source material was ileal tissue. These receptors originate from an adult with Crohn's disease.

This clone was counted only a few times. CDR3 protein: CASSRDYPGGEQYF. CDR3 DNA: TGCGCCAGCAGCCGCGATTACCCGGGTGGCGAGCAGTACTTC. The V gene is TRBV4-3, the J gene TRBJ2-7; D not certain. The CDR3 totals 14 residues. Germline V lookup: CDR1 LGHNA, CDR2 YSLEER. V was clipped by 4 bases and J by 6 bases, with 16 bases between them.

V is TRBV27 and J is TRBJ2-6; possibly TRBD1 or TRBD2 for D (5 bases each). The CDR3 is made up of 15 amino acids. Trimming shortened V by 8 bases and J by 5 bases, and 16 bases separated the two germline ends. Looked up from germline, CDR1 is MNHEY and CDR2 is SMNVEV (reference sequence). The CDR3 loop is CASGSGQLWANVLTF. The CDR3 region has the DNA TGTGCCAGCGGATCGGGGCAACTCTGGGCCAACGTCCTGACTTTC. Combining the CDR3 with reference TRBV27 and TRBJ2-6 gives the whole variable domain EAQVTQNPRYLITVTGKKLTVTCSQNMNHEYMSWYRQDPGLGLRQIYYSMNVEVTDKGDVPEGYKVSRKEKRNFPLILESPSPNQTSLYFCASGSGQLWANVLTFGAGSRLTVL.

The chain links TRBV5-1 to TRBJ2-3, with D unclear. The germline CDR1 and CDR2 sequences are SGHRS and YFSETQ. The V gene lost 2 bases and the J gene lost 2 bases, with 9 bases spanning the gap. The CDR3 extends over 14 amino acids. DNA for the CDR3: TGCGCCAGCAGCTTAGAATCCCCCACAGATACGCAGTATTTT. Translation: CASSLESPTDTQYF.

The chain employs TRBV9 and TRBJ2-2; maybe TRBD2 (6 bases). This CDR3 has 15 residues. The ends were cut back, 0 bases at V and 6 bases at J, with 12 bases in the middle. Germline assignment: CDR1 SGDLS and CDR2 YYNGEE. For the CDR3, the DNA is TGTGCCAGCAGCGTAGGGTGGGGAGGCGCCGGGGAGCTGTTTTTT. It is translated as CASSVGWGGAGELFF.

The rearrangement joins TRBV5-1 to TRBJ2-1; D is undetermined. Trimming cost V 0 bases and J 0 bases, with 7 bases left between them. CDR3 length: 15 amino acids. Looked up from germline, CDR1 is SGHRS and CDR2 is YFSETQ. The CDR3 reads CASSLAESSYNEQFF. The DNA for the CDR3 is TGCGCCAGCAGCTTGGCCGAATCCTCCTACAATGAGCAGTTCTTC. The whole variable domain, remainder taken from reference TRBV5-1 and TRBJ2-1, is KAGVTQTPRYLIKTRGQQVTLSCSPISGHRSVSWYQQTPGQGLQFLFEYFSETQRNKGNFPGRFSGRQFSNSRSEMNVSTLELGDSALYLCASSLAESSYNEQFFGPGTRLTVL.

The rearrangement links TRBV18 to TRBJ1-1; 8 bases line up with TRBD1. J lost 0 bases, V lost 6 bases, and 9 bases had no gene match. CDR1 KGHSH and CDR2 LQKENI come from the germline V gene. The CDR3 is made up of 16 amino acids. The CDR3 region has the DNA TGTGCCAGCTCCCGAAACAACAGGGGGATGAACACTGAAGCTTTCTTT. It is translated as CASSRNNRGMNTEAFF.